Presented here are 3 T cell receptor beta chains from one specimen sequenced in a study of cytomegalovirus exposure and HLA in healthy donors. PCR primers comprised 60 Vbeta and 13 Jbeta primers. Only in-frame clones appear in the TCRdb table, and some are missing; sequencing was by immunoSEQ multiplex PCR. This table has under 200,000 clones, over 65% appearing once. The sample taken for sequencing was PBMCs. Receptors originate from a woman in her thirties or forties in good health and CMV-seronegative.

This chain links TRBV5-1 with TRBJ1-5, with no clear D. Germline CDR1 SGHRS, CDR2 YFSETQ. There are 14 residues in the CDR3. V was trimmed by 3 bases and J by 4 bases, leaving 11 bases between them. DNA of the CDR3: TGCGCCAGCAGCTCGCATCCAGGTAATCAGCCCCAGCATTTT. This codes for CASSSHPGNQPQHF.

This chain links TRBV6-1 with TRBJ1-5, with TRBD1 matching 9 bases. From germline, CDR1 is MNHNS and CDR2 SASEGT. This CDR3 has 16 residues. V trimming: 3 bases; J trimming: 11 bases; junction bases outside the gene matches: 14. The CDR3 DNA reads TGTGCCAGCAGTGAGGTTTGGGACAGGGTAGATTCGGCCCAGCATTTT. Translated, it gives CASSEVWDRVDSAQHF.

The chain carries TRBV5-4 and TRBJ2-7; 10 nucleotides line up with TRBD1. V shed 0 bases and J 5 bases; nucleotides not matched to a gene: 11. CDR3 size: 17 residues. The germline V gene has CDR1 SGHNT and CDR2 YYREEE (reference sequence). CDR3: CASSLGVGRQGAHEQYF. The CDR3 DNA reads as TGTGCCAGCAGCTTGGGGGTCGGTCGACAGGGGGCCCACGAGCAGTACTTC.